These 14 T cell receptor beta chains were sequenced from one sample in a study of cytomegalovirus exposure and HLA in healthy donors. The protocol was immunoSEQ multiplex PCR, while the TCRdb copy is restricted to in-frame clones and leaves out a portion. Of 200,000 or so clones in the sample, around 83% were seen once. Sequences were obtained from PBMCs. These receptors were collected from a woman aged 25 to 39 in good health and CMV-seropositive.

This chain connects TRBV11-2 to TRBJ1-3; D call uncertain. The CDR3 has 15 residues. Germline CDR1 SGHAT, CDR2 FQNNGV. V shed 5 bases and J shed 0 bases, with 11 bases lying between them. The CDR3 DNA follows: TGTGCCAGCAGCCCGGGGATATACTCTGGAAACACCATATATTTT. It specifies CASSPGIYSGNTIYF. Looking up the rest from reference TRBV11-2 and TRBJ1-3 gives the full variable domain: EAGVAQSPRYKIIEKRQSVAFWCNPISGHATLYWYQQILGQGPKLLIQFQNNGVVDDSQLPKDRFSAERLKGVDSTLKIQPAKLEDSAVYLCASSPGIYSGNTIYFGEGSWLTVV.

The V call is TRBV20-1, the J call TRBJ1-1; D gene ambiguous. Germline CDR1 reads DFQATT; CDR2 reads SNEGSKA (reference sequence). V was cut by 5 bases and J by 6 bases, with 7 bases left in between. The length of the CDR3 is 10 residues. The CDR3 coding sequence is TGCAGTGCTTCTTTAGCTGAAGCTTTCTTT. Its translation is CSASLAEAFF.

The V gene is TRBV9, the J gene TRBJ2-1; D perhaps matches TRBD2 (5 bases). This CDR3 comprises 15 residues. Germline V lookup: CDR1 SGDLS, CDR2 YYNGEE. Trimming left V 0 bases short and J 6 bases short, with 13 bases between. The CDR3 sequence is CASSVDGSRGNEQFF. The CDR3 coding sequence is TGTGCCAGCAGCGTAGATGGGAGTCGGGGCAATGAGCAGTTCTTC. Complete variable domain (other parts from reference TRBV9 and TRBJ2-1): DSGVTQTPKHLITATGQRVTLRCSPRSGDLSVYWYQQSLDQGLQFLIQYYNGEERAKGNILERFSAQQFPDLHSELNLSSLELGDSALYFCASSVDGSRGNEQFFGPGTRLTVL.

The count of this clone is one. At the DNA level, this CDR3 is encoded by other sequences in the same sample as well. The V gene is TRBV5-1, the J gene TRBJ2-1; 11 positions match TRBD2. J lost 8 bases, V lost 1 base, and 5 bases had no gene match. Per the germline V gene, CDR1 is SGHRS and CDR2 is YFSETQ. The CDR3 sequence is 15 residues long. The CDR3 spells CASSLRTSGSHEQFF. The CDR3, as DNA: TGCGCCAGCAGCTTGAGAACTAGCGGGAGCCATGAGCAGTTCTTC.

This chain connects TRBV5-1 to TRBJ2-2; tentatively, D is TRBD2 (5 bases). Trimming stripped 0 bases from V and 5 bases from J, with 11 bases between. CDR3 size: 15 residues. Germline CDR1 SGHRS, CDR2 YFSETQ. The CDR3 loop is CASSLGARGTGELFF. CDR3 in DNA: TGCGCCAGCAGCTTGGGGGCGCGAGGGACCGGGGAGCTGTTTTTT.

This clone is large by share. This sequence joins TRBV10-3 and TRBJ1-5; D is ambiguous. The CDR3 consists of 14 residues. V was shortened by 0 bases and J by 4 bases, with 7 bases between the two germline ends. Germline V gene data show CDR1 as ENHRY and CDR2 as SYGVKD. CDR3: CAISESTRNQPQHF. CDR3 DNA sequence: TGTGCCATCAGTGAGTCGACTAGGAATCAGCCCCAGCATTTT.

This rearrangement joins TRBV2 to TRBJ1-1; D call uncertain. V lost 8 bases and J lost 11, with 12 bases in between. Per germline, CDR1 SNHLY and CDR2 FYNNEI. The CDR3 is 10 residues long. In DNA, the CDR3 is TGTGCCAGCCGGCTTCGGCGGGCTTTCTTT. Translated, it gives CASRLRRAFF.

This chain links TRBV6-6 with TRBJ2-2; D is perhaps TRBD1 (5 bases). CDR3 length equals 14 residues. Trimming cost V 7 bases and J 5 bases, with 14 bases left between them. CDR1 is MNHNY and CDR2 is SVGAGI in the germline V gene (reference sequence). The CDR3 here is CASTSQGDTGELFF. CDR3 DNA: TGTGCCAGCACCTCCCAGGGCGATACCGGGGAGCTGTTTTTT.

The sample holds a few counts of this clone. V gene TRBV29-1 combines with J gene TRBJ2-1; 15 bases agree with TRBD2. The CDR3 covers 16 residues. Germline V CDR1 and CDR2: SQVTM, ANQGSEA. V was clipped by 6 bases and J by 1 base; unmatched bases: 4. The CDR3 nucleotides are TGCAGCGTAACGGGACTAGCGGGAGGATCCTACAATGAGCAGTTCTTC. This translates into CSVTGLAGGSYNEQFF.

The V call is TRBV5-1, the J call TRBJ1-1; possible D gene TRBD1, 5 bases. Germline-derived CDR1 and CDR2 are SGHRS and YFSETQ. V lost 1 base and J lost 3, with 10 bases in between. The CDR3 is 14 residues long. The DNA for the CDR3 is TGCGCCAGCAGCTTGACGGGGGAAGACACTGAAGCTTTCTTT. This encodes CASSLTGEDTEAFF.

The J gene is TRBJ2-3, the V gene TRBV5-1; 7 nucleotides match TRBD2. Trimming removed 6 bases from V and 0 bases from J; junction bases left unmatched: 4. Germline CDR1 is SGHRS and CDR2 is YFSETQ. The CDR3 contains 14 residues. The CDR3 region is CASTLSGSTDTQYF. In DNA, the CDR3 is TGCGCCAGCACTCTTAGCGGGAGCACAGATACGCAGTATTTT.

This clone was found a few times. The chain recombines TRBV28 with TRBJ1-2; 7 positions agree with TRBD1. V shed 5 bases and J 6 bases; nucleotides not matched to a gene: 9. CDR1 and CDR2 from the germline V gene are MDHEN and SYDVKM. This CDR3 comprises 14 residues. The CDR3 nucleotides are TGTGCCAGCAGTCAACAGGGGTTTGAGGATGGCTACACCTTC. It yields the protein CASSQQGFEDGYTF.

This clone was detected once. The CDR3, as DNA: TGCAGCGTTGACCCGGTCCGTAGTCGCACAGATACGCAGTATTTT. Its translation is CSVDPVRSRTDTQYF. The chain uses TRBV29-1 and TRBJ2-3; unclear D gene. The CDR3 is 15 amino acids. V was cut by 3 bases and J by 1 base, with 14 bases left in between. Germline V gene data show CDR1 as SQVTM and CDR2 as ANQGSEA.

DNA for the CDR3: TGTGCCAGTAGTATTATATCTCTCGGCAGGGAGGCCGGGGAGCTGTTTTTT. Amino acids: CASSIISLGREAGELFF. The chain has TRBV19 and TRBJ2-2; D possibly corresponds to TRBD2 (6 bases). This CDR3 region has 17 residues. Germline V gives CDR1 LNHDA, CDR2 SQIVND (reference sequence). The ends were cut back, 3 bases at V and 6 bases at J, with 20 bases in the middle.